One and the same sample provided the 12 T cell receptor beta chains below, sequenced in a study of blood T cell repertoires in COVID-19. Libraries were prepared by immunoSEQ multiplex PCR; TCRdb keeps only in-frame clonotypes and omits some of them. The table records 150,000 to 200,000 clones, 92% of them present only once. Material for sequencing was peripheral blood. The receptors here all came from a young man with COVID-19, enrolled during active disease.

This chain joins TRBV6-5 and TRBJ2-1; D possibly corresponds to TRBD1 (5 bases). The germline gives CDR1 MNHEY, CDR2 SVGAGI. The length of the CDR3 is 13 residues. Trimming left V 0 bases short and J 10 bases short, with 10 bases between. The CDR3: CASSYSGRAEQFF. In nucleotides, the CDR3 is TGTGCCAGCAGTTACTCGGGCAGGGCCGAGCAGTTCTTC.

Here the CDR3 reads CASSPRGQKRTGELFF. The CDR3 DNA follows: TGTGCCAGCAGCCCTCGGGGACAGAAAAGAACCGGGGAGCTGTTTTTT. This chain links TRBV11-2 with TRBJ2-2; 7 bases fit TRBD1. Germline V gene data show CDR1 as SGHAT and CDR2 as FQNNGV. The junction had 11 bases not matched to a gene; V was cut back by 5 bases and J by 5 bases. CDR3 length equals 16 residues.

The sample holds one count of this clone. This sequence joins TRBV2 and TRBJ2-7, with D unresolved. Germline CDR1 SNHLY, CDR2 FYNNEI. Trimming shortened V by 7 bases and J by 1 base, and 14 bases separated the two germline ends. This CDR3 region has 14 residues. CDR3 region: CASMNGFLSYEQYF. The CDR3 nucleotides are TGTGCCAGCATGAACGGGTTCCTATCCTACGAGCAGTACTTC.

The chain combines TRBV13 with TRBJ1-3; maybe TRBD1 (5 bases). Germline loops: CDR1 PRHDT, CDR2 FYEKMQ (reference sequence). CDR3 length: 15 residues. The V end was cut by 5 bases, the J end by 2 bases, with 13 bases between. The CDR3 loop reads CASSPGDETGNTIYF. The CDR3 DNA reads TGTGCCAGCAGCCCGGGGGACGAGACTGGAAACACCATATATTTT.

This rearrangement joins TRBV9 to TRBJ1-1; 9 nucleotides agree with TRBD1. The CDR3 runs to 14 residues. The germline gives CDR1 SGDLS, CDR2 YYNGEE. Germline trimming cut 3 bases from V and 4 bases from J; bases unmatched to any gene: 4. For the CDR3, the DNA is TGTGCCAGCAGCGGTGACAGGGGGGCCACTGAAGCTTTCTTT. As protein: CASSGDRGATEAFF. Drawing the rest from reference TRBV9 and TRBJ1-1, the complete variable domain is DSGVTQTPKHLITATGQRVTLRCSPRSGDLSVYWYQQSLDQGLQFLIQYYNGEERAKGNILERFSAQQFPDLHSELNLSSLELGDSALYFCASSGDRGATEAFFGQGTRLTVV.

The gene calls are TRBV29-1 and TRBJ1-1; tentatively, D is TRBD1 (5 bases). This CDR3 region has 15 residues. CDR1 and CDR2 (germline): SQVTM, ANQGSEA. The V gene lost 2 bases and the J gene lost 0 bases, with 13 bases spanning the gap. For the CDR3, the DNA is TGCAGCGTTGAAATCGACAGACACATGAACACTGAAGCTTTCTTT. As protein: CSVEIDRHMNTEAFF.

The V call is TRBV23-1, the J call TRBJ1-2, with 10 bases matching TRBD1. TRBV23-1 has ORF status, its function being uncertain. The CDR3 runs 22 residues. Trimming took 2 bases from V and 8 from J; bases not matched to a gene: 29. CDR3 protein: CASSQTQRDRGRFPRYVRGYTF. DNA for the CDR3: TGCGCCAGCAGTCAAACCCAAAGGGACAGGGGACGTTTTCCGCGTTATGTGCGGGGCTACACCTTC.

The rearrangement joins TRBV9 to TRBJ1-1; maybe TRBD1 (6 bases). The CDR3 loop spans 15 amino acids. CDR1 and CDR2 from the germline V gene are SGDLS and YYNGEE. V gave up 3 bases and J gave up 4 bases, with 16 bases separating them. The CDR3 spells CASSGSLGGVTEAFF. As DNA, the CDR3 is TGTGCCAGCAGCGGCTCACTAGGGGGAGTCACTGAAGCTTTCTTT.

This sequence joins TRBV19 and TRBJ1-2; no reliable D call. Trimming removed 7 bases from V and 6 bases from J, with 18 bases in between. Germline V gives CDR1 LNHDA, CDR2 SQIVND (reference sequence). This CDR3 is built from 14 residues. The CDR3 bases are TGTGCCAGTACCCCAGCTATTGCAGGTGATGGCTACACCTTC. Translated, it gives CASTPAIAGDGYTF.

The chain combines TRBV6-5 with TRBJ1-4; the D is unclear. The CDR3 extends over 16 amino acids. V dropped 4 bases and J dropped 0 bases, with 12 bases sitting between them. CDR1 MNHEY and CDR2 SVGAGI come from the germline V gene. DNA for the CDR3: TGTGCCAGCAGTTTACTTGGCGGCGCAACTAATGAAAAACTGTTTTTT. Encoded protein: CASSLLGGATNEKLFF.

This clone was picked up one time. The chain carries TRBV4-1 and TRBJ2-7; TRBD1 matches 7 bases. CDR1 MGHRA and CDR2 YSYEKL come from the germline V gene. V shed 3 bases and J 6 bases; nucleotides not matched to a gene: 14. This CDR3 is built from 16 residues. The CDR3 reads CASSHEGGNLLREQYF. The DNA for the CDR3 is TGCGCCAGCAGCCATGAAGGGGGCAATCTTTTACGCGAGCAGTACTTC.

This clone has just one count. CDR3 loop: CSAPRREVTSGRDEQFF. Here the CDR3 DNA reads TGCAGCGCCCCCCGCAGGGAAGTGACTAGCGGGAGAGATGAGCAGTTCTTC. The chain is built from TRBV29-1 and TRBJ2-1, with 12 bases fitting TRBD2. Trimming took 7 bases from V and 8 from J; bases not matched to a gene: 18. The CDR3 totals 17 residues. The germline V gene has CDR1 SQVTM and CDR2 ANQGSEA.